This T cell receptor beta chain was sequenced for a study of T-cell reconstitution after alpha-beta-depleted transplantation in children. Study-wide points: T-cell numbers and diversity, one year after transplant, stemmed largely from T cells that were newly produced. Several hundred expanded graft clones reportedly were the source of alpha-beta T cells about two months after transplant.

For TCRbeta, the library was prepared with unique molecular identifiers. TCRdb re-called the PCR reads through MiXCR, storing one row per CDR3 protein. The table has over 400,000 distinct CDR3 sequences, about 45% seen once. Notes on this clonotype: The antigen remains unidentified.

This CDR3 spans 15 amino acids. The V gene lost 1 base and the J gene lost 3 bases, with 13 bases spanning the gap. Germline CDR1 and CDR2: SGHVS and FNYEAQ. Material: PBMCs, obtained before TCRalphabeta/CD19-depleted stem cell transplant. The rearrangement links TRBV7-6 to TRBJ2-7; the D is unclear. The clonotype originates from a girl aged 2 to 9 with aplastic anemia, due to receive a stem cell transplant. CDR3 sequence: CASSLDPGLLYEQYF. The CDR3 nucleotides are TGTGCCAGCAGCTTAGATCCGGGCCTTCTCTACGAGCAGTACTTC. The full variable domain, in which reference TRBV7-6 and TRBJ2-7 provide the parts outside the CDR3, is GAGVSQSPRYKVTKRGQDVALRCDPISGHVSLYWYRQALGQGPEFLTYFNYEAQQDKSGLPNDRFSAERPEGSISTLTIQRTEQRDSAMYRCASSLDPGLLYEQYFGPGTRLTVT.